This T cell receptor beta chain was observed in a study of blood T cells in healthy people across ages. Donors were systemically healthy Caucasian individuals from Russia aged roughly 6 to 100 years. The second PCR ran about 6 to 12 cycles with a sample-barcoded 5' primer and J-beta primers. A single record per CDR3 protein comes from TCRdb applying MiXCR to the 5' RACE reads. The sample consists of 1.5 million to 2 million distinct CDR3 sequences, 39% of them appearing once. Trimming took 0 bases from V and 9 from J, leaving 6 bases between them. Germline V CDR1 and CDR2: MNHEY, SVGEGT. This CDR3 spans 12 amino acids.

The clonotype originates from a human donor in good health. Sequencing was performed on blood. This rearrangement joins TRBV6-2 or TRBV6-3 to TRBJ1-5; D unclear. The CDR3 spells CASSYSPRPQHF. The CDR3 nucleotides read TGTGCCAGCAGTTACTCGCCCCGGCCCCAGCATTTT.